The sequence of this T cell receptor beta chain was determined in a study of T cell responses to AZD1222 COVID-19 vaccine. Overall study: Analyses pooled second doses at about 4 or about 12 weeks.

Repertoires were generated with immunoSEQ multiplex PCR, while TCRdb's copy carries only in-frame clones and drops some. The profile shows more than 110,000 clones, roughly 91% of them singletons. Trimming stripped 4 bases from V and 0 bases from J, with 1 base between. The CDR3 loop spans 12 amino acids. Germline assignment: CDR1 GTSNPN and CDR2 SVGIG (reference sequence). As to this clone: Its matching antigen is unknown.

Study results and limitations: Spike-specific TCRs gained breadth and depth after people received two AZD1222 doses. Only six people who got AZD1222 tested seropositive at baseline.

The rearrangement joins TRBV30 to TRBJ1-6; D remains unclear. The material was peripheral blood, obtained on day 0 of AZD1222 vaccination. The receptor comes from an adult in good health. CDR3 in amino acids: CAWNSYNSPLHF. The CDR3 DNA reads TGTGCCTGGAACTCCTATAATTCACCCCTCCACTTT.